Described below is a single T cell receptor beta chain sequence and its context. The antigen remains unidentified. Germline assignment: CDR1 WNHNN and CDR2 SYGVQD (reference sequence). CDR3 length: 14 residues. V was pared by 4 bases and J by 5 bases, with 14 bases between. Both 60 Vbeta primers and 13 Jbeta primers went into the PCR. Profiling relied on immunoSEQ multiplex PCR, and the TCRdb table lists in-frame clones only, not all of them. The sample has about 120,000 clones, approximately 75% seen once; the top ten hold less than 4.5%. The source of the sample is a study of cytomegalovirus exposure and HLA in healthy donors. General observations from the study: Cytomegalovirus-associated status was assigned to about 160 TCR beta chains. Likely technical artifact: a cluster of highly shared sequence variants. A missense DCLRE1C variant was associated with V- and J-gene trimming of TCR beta chains in a later analysis, and an independent cohort replicated the association.

Sequenced material: PBMCs. The chain couples TRBV10-1 to TRBJ2-5; D ambiguous. This clonotype was obtained from a man aged 25-40 years in good health and CMV-seronegative. The DNA for the CDR3 is TGCGCCAGCAGTGGACGGAGAGTAGCCGAGACCCAGTACTTC. It yields the protein CASSGRRVAETQYF.